In its sample, the clone carrying this T cell receptor beta chain was seen a few times. Its target is not known. Germline CDR1 and CDR2: SEHNR and FQNEAQ (reference sequence). The trim removed 6 bases at V and 1 base at J, leaving 4 bases unmatched. This CDR3 has 14 residues. Time point in this sample: peripheral blood 6 weeks after treatment start. This table comes from immunoSEQ multiplex PCR, and its TCRdb copy is limited to in-frame clones, with some not included. The repertoire includes around 49,000 clones, more than 75% of them detected once, and around 13% sits in the top ten. These data belong to a study of PD-L1 blockade in urothelial cancer. Study-wide results and caveats: A below-median TCR clonality in blood before treatment predicted better survival.

Here the sequenced sample was PBMCs, taken around atezolizumab (anti-PD-L1) treatment. The TCR comes from a man in his sixties with urothelial cancer. The chain carries TRBV7-9 and TRBJ2-5, with 8 positions matching TRBD1. The CDR3 DNA reads TGTGCCAGCAGACGAGGGACAGGCCAAGAGACCCAGTACTTC. As protein: CASRRGTGQETQYF.